This T cell receptor (beta chain) was retrieved from a study of human T cells and chemical hapten exposure. Study details: A 2 cm by 2 cm inner upper arm patch received 2% DPC for sensitization. Patients, largely female, had alopecia areata, totalis or universalis.

This clonotype has only a few counts. TCRdb reanalysed the RACE reads using MiXCR and keeps one entry per CDR3 protein. The sample contains 150,000 to 200,000 distinct CDR3 sequences, about 30% of which appear only once. Time point here: patch test 3, about 24 weeks after DPC sensitization. Sample treatment: therapeutic diphenylcyclopropenone sensitization with weekly scalp DPC. CDR1 is LNHNV and CDR2 is YYDKDF in the germline V gene (reference sequence). Trimming removed 0 bases at V and 4 bases at J, with 13 bases between. The CDR3 extends over 16 amino acids. The sequenced sample was whole blood, obtained in connection with sensitization to the hapten diphenylcyclopropenone (DPC). The source is a young woman with alopecia areata. Some clones in this sample may be carry-over from other donors' samples. The chain has TRBV15 and TRBJ2-1; a weak D match, TRBD1 (5 bases). CDR3: CATSRDRAGRYNEQFF. In DNA form, the CDR3 reads TGTGCCACCAGCAGAGATCGGGCAGGGCGATACAATGAGCAGTTCTTC.